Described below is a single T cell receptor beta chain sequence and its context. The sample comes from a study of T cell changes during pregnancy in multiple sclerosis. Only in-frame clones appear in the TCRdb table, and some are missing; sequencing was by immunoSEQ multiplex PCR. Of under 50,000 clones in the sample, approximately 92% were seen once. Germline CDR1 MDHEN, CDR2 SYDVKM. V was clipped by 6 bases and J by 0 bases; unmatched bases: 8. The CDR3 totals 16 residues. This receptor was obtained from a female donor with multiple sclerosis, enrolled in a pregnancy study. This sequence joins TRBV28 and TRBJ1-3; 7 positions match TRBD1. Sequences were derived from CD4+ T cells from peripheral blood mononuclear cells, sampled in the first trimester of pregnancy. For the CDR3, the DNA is TGTGCCAGCAGACCCTGGACAGGAAGCTCTGGAAACACCATATATTTT. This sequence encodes CASRPWTGSSGNTIYF.